This is a list of T cell receptor beta chains from one sample in a study of CD8 T cells in Susac syndrome. MiXCR was run by TCRdb on the immunoSEQ multiplex PCR reads, yielding one entry per CDR3 protein. Found here are approximately 180,000 distinct CDR3 sequences, just under 95% of them singletons; the top ten hold approximately 0.099%. Sequencing input: CD4+ T cells from PBMCs. These receptors came from a human donor with Susac syndrome. Both conserved end residues are part of each CDR3. The D gene is left open where the match is weak. Expanded clones get a size class; other rows say once, few or many, or leave the size out.

clone_size	d_call	v_call	j_call	cdr3_nt	cdr3_aa
NA	NA	TRBV28	TRBJ1-5	TGTGCCAGCAGTTTCGAAGGATCAGGGAGAACACCCCAGCATTTT	CASSFEGSGRTPQHF
NA	NA	TRBV7-9	TRBJ1-1	TGTGCCAGCAGCTTGATGACGGGAACTGAAGCTTTCTTT	CASSLMTGTEAFF
NA	TRBD1	TRBV12-3/TRBV12-4	TRBJ1-6	TGTGCCAGCAGTTTGACAGGGGAAAGCGATTCACCCCTCCACTTT	CASSLTGESDSPLHF
NA	NA	TRBV7-2	TRBJ2-2	TGTGCCAGCAGCTCCCGAGTTTCGGTATACGGGGAGCTGTTTTTT	CASSSRVSVYGELFF
once	NA	TRBV7-2	TRBJ2-7	TGTGCCAGCAGCTTACGGGCTAGCTTCATGGGCGAGCAGTACTTC	CASSLRASFMGEQYF
once	TRBD1	TRBV25-1	TRBJ1-4	TGTGCCAGCAGTGAAACAGGGGGCGCTGGTGAAAAACTGTTTTTT	CASSETGGAGEKLFF
NA	TRBD1	TRBV12-3/TRBV12-4	TRBJ2-4	TGTGCCAGCAGTTTCAGGGGGCGTCCCTTTCCTGAGCTAGCCAAAAACATTCAGTACTTC	CASSFRGRPFPELAKNIQYF
NA	NA	TRBV3-1	TRBJ2-7	TGTGCCAGCAGGGGGACCGACCGACCCTACGAGCAGTACTTC	CASRGTDRPYEQYF
NA	TRBD2	TRBV20-1	TRBJ2-3	TGCAGTGCTAATCTAGCGGGAGGCAACACAGATACGCAGTATTTT	CSANLAGGNTDTQYF
NA	NA	TRBV9	TRBJ2-7	TGTGCCAGCAGCGTAGGACAGGAGACCTCCTACGAGCAGTACTTC	CASSVGQETSYEQYF
NA	NA	TRBV19	TRBJ1-4	TGTGCCAGTAGACCGAATGGTGAAAAACTGTTTTTT	CASRPNGEKLFF
NA	TRBD2	TRBV7-2	TRBJ2-1	TGTGCCAGCAGCCTTGGGTCTAGCGGGGGTATCCAGCAGTTCTTC	CASSLGSSGGIQQFF
NA	TRBD2	TRBV20-1	TRBJ2-2	TGCAGTGGATTAGCGGGAGGGCCCTCCGGGGAGCTGTTTTTT	CSGLAGGPSGELFF
NA	NA	TRBV13	TRBJ2-1	TGTGCCAGCAGAAGCTCCTACAATGAGCAGTTCTTC	CASRSSYNEQFF
NA	NA	TRBV5-1	TRBJ1-5	TGCGCCAGCAGCTCGGGGGGAAGCAATCAGCCCCAGCATTTT	CASSSGGSNQPQHF
NA	TRBD1	TRBV6-4	TRBJ2-1	TGTGCCAGCAGTGTAGGGACAGGGGGTTACAATGAGCAGTTCTTC	CASSVGTGGYNEQFF
NA	NA	TRBV3-1	TRBJ2-5	TGTGCCAGCAGCCAAGACCTTTTTGTGGGACAAGAAGAGACCCAGTACTTC	CASSQDLFVGQEETQYF
NA	TRBD2	TRBV20-1	TRBJ2-1	TGCAGTGCCCCCACTACCAGCGGGAGAATCGGTGAGCAGTTCTTC	CSAPTTSGRIGEQFF